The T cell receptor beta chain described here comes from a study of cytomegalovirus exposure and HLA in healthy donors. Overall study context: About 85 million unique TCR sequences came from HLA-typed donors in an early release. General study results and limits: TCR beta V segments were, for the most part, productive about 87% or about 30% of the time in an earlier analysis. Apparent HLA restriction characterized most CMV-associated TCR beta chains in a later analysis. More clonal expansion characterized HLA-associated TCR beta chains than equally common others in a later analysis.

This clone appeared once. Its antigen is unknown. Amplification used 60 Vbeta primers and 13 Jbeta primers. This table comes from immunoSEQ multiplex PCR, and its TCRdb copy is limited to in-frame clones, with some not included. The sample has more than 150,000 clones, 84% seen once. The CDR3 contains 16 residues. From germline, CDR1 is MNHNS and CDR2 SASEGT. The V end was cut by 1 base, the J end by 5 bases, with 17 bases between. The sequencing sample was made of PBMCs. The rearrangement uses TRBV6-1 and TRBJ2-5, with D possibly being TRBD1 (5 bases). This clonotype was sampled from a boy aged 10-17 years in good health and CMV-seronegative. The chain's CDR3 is CASSEGGVRAGETQYF. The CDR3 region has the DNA TGTGCCAGCAGTGAAGGTGGGGTCAGGGCAGGCGAGACCCAGTACTTC.